The rows below give T cell receptor beta chains drawn from one sample of a study of OX40 agonist ivuxolimab in advanced cancers. Only in-frame clones appear in the TCRdb table, and some are missing; sequencing was by immunoSEQ multiplex PCR. The profile shows tens of thousands of clones, 81% of them singletons. The sequences come from CD4+ or CD8+ T cells sorted from blood, collected in a trial of the OX40 agonist ivuxolimab. The receptors originated from an adult with an advanced solid tumor such as melanoma, head and neck, liver or kidney cancer. The CDR3 runs from the conserved cysteine through the conserved F or W. D genes are given only for firm matches. A row's size may be missing; if present it is once, few, many or a size class.

j_gene | abundance | d_gene | v_gene | CDR3aa | CDR3nt
TRBJ1-1 | . | . | TRBV2 | CASSDGQYTEAFF | TGTGCCAGCAGTGATGGGCAGTACACTGAAGCTTTCTTT
TRBJ1-1 | . | . | TRBV21-1 | CASRLRQPAGRNTEAFF | TGTGCCAGCAGACTAAGACAGCCCGCGGGGAGGAACACTGAAGCTTTCTTT
TRBJ2-7 | . | TRBD1 | TRBV5-1 | CASSFQAGGPYEQYF | TGCGCCAGCAGCTTCCAGGCAGGGGGTCCCTACGAGCAGTACTTC
TRBJ2-7 | . | . | TRBV19 | CASRGTTSSYEQYF | TGTGCCAGTAGGGGGACAACTAGCTCCTACGAGCAGTACTTC
TRBJ2-6 | . | TRBD2 | TRBV27 | CASSLSAGFSGANVLTF | TGTGCCAGCAGTTTATCAGCGGGGTTCTCTGGGGCCAACGTCCTGACTTTC
TRBJ1-6 | . | . | TRBV4-1 | CASSQERLRPRGYNSPLHF | TGCGCCAGCAGCCAAGAAAGGCTCAGGCCAAGGGGATATAATTCACCCCTCCACTTT
TRBJ2-1 | . | . | TRBV5-4 | CASSLGRGGEQFF | TGTGCCAGCAGCTTGGGCAGGGGGGGTGAGCAGTTCTTC
TRBJ2-7 | . | . | TRBV7-2 | CASSQSQGGEQYF | TGTGCCAGCAGCCAGAGCCAGGGGGGCGAGCAGTACTTC
TRBJ1-4 | once | . | TRBV6-5 | CASKWGSTNEKLFF | TGTGCCAGCAAATGGGGGTCAACTAATGAAAAACTGTTTTTT
TRBJ2-1 | . | . | TRBV9 | CASSVAKGSYNEQFF | TGTGCCAGCAGCGTAGCTAAGGGCTCCTACAATGAGCAGTTCTTC
TRBJ2-1 | . | TRBD2 | TRBV18 | CASSGLAGDNEQFF | TGTGCCAGCTCCGGGCTAGCGGGAGACAATGAGCAGTTCTTC
TRBJ2-2 | . | TRBD1 | TRBV11-2 | CASSLDGDRDTGELFF | TGTGCCAGCAGCTTAGACGGGGACAGGGACACCGGGGAGCTGTTTTTT
TRBJ2-1 | . | TRBD2 | TRBV4-1 | CASSPRTAQAGTHNEQFF | TGCGCCAGCAGCCCTAGAACCGCCCAAGCGGGAACCCACAATGAGCAGTTCTTC
TRBJ1-2 | . | . | TRBV5-8 | CASSPDMPTNYGYTF | TGTGCCAGCAGCCCGGACATGCCGACTAACTATGGCTACACCTTC
TRBJ2-7 | . | TRBD1 | TRBV10-3 | CAISAPGQGVDEQYF | TGTGCCATCAGTGCCCCGGGACAGGGTGTCGACGAGCAGTACTTC
TRBJ1-2 | . | . | TRBV20-1 | CSTRGAPATF | TGCAGTACGAGGGGCGCCCCAGCCACCTTC
TRBJ1-1 | . | . | TRBV6-6 | CASSLRGGRTEAFF | TGTGCCAGCAGTTTGAGGGGAGGTAGGACTGAAGCTTTCTTT
TRBJ1-1 | once | TRBD1 | TRBV6-5 | CASSYETGANTEAFF | TGTGCCAGCAGTTACGAAACAGGGGCGAACACTGAAGCTTTCTTT
TRBJ1-2 | . | . | TRBV4-3 | CASSQDHVRGNGGYTF | TGCGCCAGCAGCCAAGACCATGTCCGGGGGAATGGTGGCTACACCTTC
TRBJ2-3 | . | . | TRBV7-6 | CASSFFSTDTQYF | TGTGCCAGCAGCTTTTTTAGCACAGATACGCAGTATTTT
TRBJ2-1 | once | TRBD1 | TRBV5-1 | CASSFSPAGTGKNEQFF | TGCGCCAGCAGCTTTTCCCCAGCCGGGACAGGGAAGAATGAGCAGTTCTTC
TRBJ1-1 | . | . | TRBV29-1 | CSVDGGLNTEAFF | TGCAGCGTTGATGGTGGTTTGAACACTGAAGCTTTCTTT
TRBJ2-2 | . | TRBD2 | TRBV2 | CASGRGTGELFF | TGTGCCAGCGGGAGGGGCACCGGGGAGCTGTTTTTT
TRBJ2-2 | . | TRBD1 | TRBV12-5 | CASGYGRQGSLTGELFF | TGTGCTAGTGGTTATGGCCGACAGGGAAGTTTGACCGGGGAGCTGTTTTTT
TRBJ2-3 | once | . | TRBV19 | CASSILGGFSTDTQYF | TGTGCCAGTAGTATCTTGGGCGGCTTTAGCACAGATACGCAGTATTTT
TRBJ1-5 | . | . | TRBV28 | CASSLPGHGGEGNQPQHF | TGTGCCAGCAGTTTACCCGGGCACGGGGGAGAGGGCAATCAGCCCCAGCATTTT
TRBJ1-5 | once | . | TRBV18 | CASSPDGPNRSQHF | TGTGCCAGCTCACCGGACGGCCCCAATCGATCCCAGCATTTT
TRBJ1-1 | . | . | TRBV9 | CASSVVMNTEAFF | TGTGCCAGCAGCGTAGTCATGAACACTGAAGCTTTCTTT
TRBJ2-7 | . | TRBD1 | TRBV7-9 | CASSWGTAVPYEQYF | TGTGCCAGCAGCTGGGGGACAGCTGTACCCTACGAGCAGTACTTC
TRBJ2-6 | once | . | TRBV28 | CASSLLPTGGAGANVLTF | TGTGCCAGCAGCCTACTCCCCACGGGCGGGGCCGGGGCCAACGTCCTGACTTTC
TRBJ2-2 | . | TRBD2 | TRBV5-1 | CASSLAGLAAGELFF | TGCGCCAGCAGCTTGGCCGGACTAGCTGCCGGGGAGCTGTTTTTT
TRBJ1-2 | . | . | TRBV7-9 | CASSGDLTSYGYTF | TGTGCCAGCAGCGGAGACCTCACGAGTTATGGCTACACCTTC
TRBJ2-5 | . | . | TRBV13 | CASSAYQEGETQYF | TGTGCCAGCAGCGCCTACCAGGAAGGGGAGACCCAGTACTTC
TRBJ1-2 | . | . | TRBV18 | CASSPVGAYGYTF | TGTGCCAGCTCGCCTGTGGGGGCCTATGGCTACACCTTC
TRBJ1-1 | . | . | TRBV7-2 | CASSSQTNTEAFF | TGTGCCAGCAGCTCTCAGACGAACACTGAAGCTTTCTTT
TRBJ2-2 | . | . | TRBV27 | CASMRHSNTGELFF | TGTGCCAGCATGAGACATTCGAACACCGGGGAGCTGTTTTTT
TRBJ1-2 | . | TRBD1 | TRBV5-5 | CASSLYIMGTGEDGYTF | TGTGCCAGCAGCTTGTATATTATGGGAACAGGGGAAGATGGCTACACCTTC
TRBJ2-7 | . | . | TRBV6-1 | CASSLQGGTYEQYF | TGTGCCAGCAGCCTGCAAGGTGGGACCTACGAGCAGTACTTC
TRBJ1-1 | . | . | TRBV5-4 | CAYDETDNTEAFF | TGTGCCTACGATGAGACCGATAACACTGAAGCTTTCTTT
TRBJ2-3 | . | TRBD2 | TRBV30 | CAWSPYSGDFLGGTDTQYF | TGTGCCTGGAGCCCTTATAGCGGGGATTTTCTGGGGGGCACAGATACGCAGTATTTT
TRBJ2-7 | . | TRBD2 | TRBV5-7 | CASSPRHWRERYEQYF | TGTGCCAGCAGCCCGCGCCATTGGCGGGAGAGGTACGAGCAGTACTTC
TRBJ1-5 | few | TRBD1 | TRBV6-1 | CASSDYRGLQPQHF | TGTGCCAGCAGTGACTACAGGGGGCTTCAGCCCCAGCATTTT
TRBJ1-1 | . | TRBD1 | TRBV6-5 | CASSRNRGEDTEAFF | TGTGCCAGCAGTAGAAACAGGGGGGAAGACACTGAAGCTTTCTTT
TRBJ1-2 | once | . | TRBV19 | CASSLRGTYYGYTF | TGTGCCAGTAGTCTGCGTGGGACTTACTATGGCTACACCTTC
TRBJ1-1 | few | . | TRBV20-1 | CSAGLGAEAFF | TGCAGTGCCGGATTGGGAGCTGAAGCTTTCTTT
TRBJ1-2 | . | TRBD1 | TRBV5-1 | CASSLDQGAGGYTF | TGCGCCAGCAGCTTGGATCAGGGGGCAGGTGGCTACACCTTC
TRBJ2-5 | . | . | TRBV19 | CASSPRRVNLRGQTQYF | TGTGCCAGTAGTCCCCGGAGAGTGAATCTTCGGGGACAGACCCAGTACTTC
TRBJ2-7 | . | . | TRBV2 | CASRLGGSYEQYF | TGTGCCAGCAGACTCGGGGGCTCCTACGAGCAGTACTTC